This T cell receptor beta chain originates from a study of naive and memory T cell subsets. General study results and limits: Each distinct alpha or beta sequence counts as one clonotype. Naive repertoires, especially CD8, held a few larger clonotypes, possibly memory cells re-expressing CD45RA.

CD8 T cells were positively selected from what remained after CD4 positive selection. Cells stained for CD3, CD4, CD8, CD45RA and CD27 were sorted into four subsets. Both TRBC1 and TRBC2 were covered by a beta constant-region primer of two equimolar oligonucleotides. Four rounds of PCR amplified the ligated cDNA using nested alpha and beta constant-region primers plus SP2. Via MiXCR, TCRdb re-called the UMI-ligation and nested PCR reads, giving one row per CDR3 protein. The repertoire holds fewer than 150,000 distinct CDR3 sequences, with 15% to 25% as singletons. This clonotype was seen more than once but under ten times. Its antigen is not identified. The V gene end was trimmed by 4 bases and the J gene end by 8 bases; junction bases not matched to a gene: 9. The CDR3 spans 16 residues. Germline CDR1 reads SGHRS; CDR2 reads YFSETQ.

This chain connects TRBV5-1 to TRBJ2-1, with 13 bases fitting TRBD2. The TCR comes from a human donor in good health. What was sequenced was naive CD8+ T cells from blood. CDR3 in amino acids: CASSETSGRPEDEQFF. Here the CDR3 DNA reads TGCGCCAGCAGCGAGACTAGCGGGAGGCCGGAGGATGAGCAGTTCTTC. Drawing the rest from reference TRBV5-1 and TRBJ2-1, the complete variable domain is KAGVTQTPRYLIKTRGQQVTLSCSPISGHRSVSWYQQTPGQGLQFLFEYFSETQRNKGNFPGRFSGRQFSNSRSEMNVSTLELGDSALYLCASSETSGRPEDEQFFGPGTRLTVL.